These 23 T cell receptor beta chains came from one sample sequenced in a study of blood T cell repertoires in COVID-19. Libraries were prepared by immunoSEQ multiplex PCR; TCRdb keeps only in-frame clonotypes and omits some of them. The top ten hold around 7.3% of the sample, which has under 250,000 clones, about 78% seen once. The sample was peripheral blood. The source is a woman aged 70-85 years with acute or convalescent COVID-19.

The CDR3 loop is CASSGGQRSHSNQPQHF. The CDR3 DNA reads TGTGCCAGTAGTGGGGGACAGAGGAGCCATAGCAATCAGCCCCAGCATTTT. The chain links TRBV19 to TRBJ1-5; 7 nucleotides align to TRBD1. This CDR3 region has 17 residues. Germline loops: CDR1 LNHDA, CDR2 SQIVND (reference sequence). Trimming at V came to 5 bases and at J to 0 bases, leaving 10 bases not matched to a gene.

V usage is TRBV2 and J usage is TRBJ1-4; TRBD1 matches at 9 bases. Looked up from germline, CDR1 is SNHLY and CDR2 is FYNNEI. The CDR3 consists of 15 residues. The junction had 9 bases not matched to a gene; V was cut back by 7 bases and J by 6 bases. The CDR3 region has the DNA TGTGCCAGCACTGGACAGGGGAGTTCGGATGAAAAACTGTTTTTT. As protein: CASTGQGSSDEKLFF.

The chain couples TRBV7-2 to TRBJ2-3, with 12 bases matching TRBD2. V dropped 4 bases and J dropped 7; count of bases not matched to a gene: 9. Germline V gene data show CDR1 as SGHTA and CDR2 as FQGNSA. CDR3 length: 16 residues. In DNA form, the CDR3 reads TGTGCCAGCAGCTCCCCTCTAGCGGGGGGGCCAAATACGCAGTATTTT. It encodes CASSSPLAGGPNTQYF.

This sequence joins TRBV6-5 and TRBJ2-3; 7 bases fit TRBD2. Unmatched junction bases numbered 10, after V lost 6 bases and J lost 4 bases. The CDR3 loop spans 15 amino acids. CDR1 is MNHEY and CDR2 is SVGAGI in the germline V gene. CDR3 sequence reads: CASSPRRGGADTQYF. CDR3 nucleotide sequence: TGTGCCAGCAGCCCAAGGAGGGGAGGGGCAGATACGCAGTATTTT.

CDR3 protein: CASSGNGQPQHF. The CDR3 nucleotides read TGTGCCAGCAGTGGAAACGGTCAGCCCCAGCATTTT. The chain uses TRBV2 and TRBJ1-5; D remains ambiguous. This CDR3 has 12 residues. V lost 4 bases and J lost 6, with 7 bases in between. Germline V gene data show CDR1 as SNHLY and CDR2 as FYNNEI.

This clone was counted a few times. V gene TRBV18 combines with J gene TRBJ2-3; the match to TRBD1 covers 7 bases. J gave up 5 bases and V 3 bases, and 17 bases lay outside the gene matches. The CDR3 runs 18 residues. Germline-derived CDR1 and CDR2 are KGHSH and LQKENI. The CDR3 loop is CASSPREGDQGELDTQYF. DNA for the CDR3: TGTGCCAGCTCACCCCGAGAGGGGGACCAGGGGGAATTAGATACGCAGTATTTT. The variable domain in full, completed from reference TRBV18 and TRBJ2-3, reads NAGVMQNPRHLVRRRGQEARLRCSPMKGHSHVYWYRQLPEEGLKFMVYLQKENIIDESGMPKERFSAEFPKEGPSILRIQQVVRGDSAAYFCASSPREGDQGELDTQYFGPGTRLTVL.

This sequence joins TRBV6-1 and TRBJ2-1; maybe TRBD1 (5 bases). CDR1 is MNHNS and CDR2 is SASEGT in the germline V gene. V dropped 1 base and J dropped 8 bases, with 15 bases sitting between them. The CDR3 extends over 15 amino acids. CDR3: CASSEVKTTVHEQFF. Written as DNA, the CDR3 is TGTGCCAGCAGTGAAGTTAAAACGACAGTCCATGAGCAGTTCTTC.

The DNA for the CDR3 is TGTGCCAGCAGTATTCTAGCTACTCAGCAGTACTTC. Amino acids: CASSILATQQYF. The chain employs TRBV6-2 or TRBV6-3 and TRBJ2-7, with a possible D match to TRBD2 (5 bases). The germline gives CDR1 MNHEY, CDR2 SVGEGT. Trimming took off 5 bases at V and 8 bases at J, with 13 bases between the two ends. The CDR3 sequence is 12 residues long.

This chain joins TRBV7-3 and TRBJ2-3; D is undetermined. This CDR3 is 14 amino acids long. Germline CDR1 reads SGHTA; CDR2 reads FQGTGA. Trimming cost V 5 bases and J 1 base, with 10 bases left between them. CDR3 residues: CASSPRSGTDTQYF. The CDR3 region has the DNA TGTGCCAGCAGCCCACGATCAGGCACAGATACGCAGTATTTT.

This chain connects TRBV30 to TRBJ1-1; 9 positions match TRBD1. The ends lost 1 base at V and 4 bases at J; junction bases unmatched: 7. Looked up from germline, CDR1 is GTSNPN and CDR2 is SVGIG (reference sequence). This CDR3 region has 15 residues. In DNA, the CDR3 is TGTGCCTGGAGTGGAACAAACAGGGGGCCCACTGAAGCTTTCTTT. Encoded protein: CAWSGTNRGPTEAFF.

The chain is built from TRBV25-1 and TRBJ2-7; D may be TRBD1 (6 bases). The CDR3 extends over 14 amino acids. Germline V gene data show CDR1 as MGHDK and CDR2 as SYGVNS. V was cut by 2 bases and J by 7 bases, with 15 bases left in between. The CDR3 region has the DNA TGTGCCAGCAGTGAAATCCAGGGGAGACAAGAGCAGTACTTC. Its protein product is CASSEIQGRQEQYF.

CDR3 protein: CAWAGGPSTDTQYF. The CDR3 coding sequence is TGTGCCTGGGCAGGGGGCCCTAGCACAGATACGCAGTATTTT. The chain employs TRBV30 and TRBJ2-3; 8 bases line up with TRBD1. The ends lost 5 bases at V and 0 bases at J; junction bases unmatched: 4. The V gene's germline CDR1 is GTSNPN and CDR2 SVGIG (reference sequence). The CDR3 totals 14 residues.

This clone appeared a single time. The chain is built from TRBV7-2 and TRBJ1-2, with D maybe TRBD1 (6 bases). V lost 8 bases to trimming and J lost 8 bases, with 21 bases between them. This CDR3 has 14 residues. Germline V gene lookup returns CDR1 SGHTA and CDR2 FQGNSA. The CDR3 region has the DNA TGTGCCAGCGCGAGGACAGCCCTGCCGGGGGGCTACACCTTC. Protein sequence: CASARTALPGGYTF.

This clone was observed once. The chain is built from TRBV6-2 or TRBV6-3 and TRBJ2-1, with 10 nucleotides matching TRBD2. The CDR3 length is 19 residues. Germline assignment: CDR1 MNHEY and CDR2 SVGEGT. Trimming cost V 0 bases and J 4 bases; bases outside gene matches: 12. DNA of the CDR3: TGTGCCAGCAGTTACTCGATGGCCAGCGGGGGGGCCCCATACAATGAGCAGTTCTTC. This codes for CASSYSMASGGAPYNEQFF.

V usage is TRBV10-3 and J usage is TRBJ1-3, with a weak D call TRBD1 (5 bases). The CDR3 runs 13 residues. V was clipped by 7 bases and J by 1 base, with 8 bases between them. The germline gives CDR1 ENHRY, CDR2 SYGVKD. CDR3 bases: TGTGCCATCACGCCAGGGTCTGGAAACACCATATATTTT. Translating gives CAITPGSGNTIYF.

The gene calls are TRBV6-2 or TRBV6-3 and TRBJ2-7, with 9 nucleotides matching TRBD1. J gave up 3 bases and V 6 bases, and 9 bases lay outside the gene matches. The CDR3 covers 15 residues. Germline V gene data show CDR1 as MNHEY and CDR2 as SVGEGT. CDR3 coding DNA: TGTGCCAGCAGCCCTCGGACAGGGGCCCGCTACGAGCAGTACTTC. Translated, it gives CASSPRTGARYEQYF.

This clone is a singleton in its sample. The chain couples TRBV10-3 to TRBJ2-1; 8 bases agree with TRBD2. V was pared by 5 bases and J by 10 bases, with 10 bases of the junction left unmatched. In germline, CDR1 is ENHRY, CDR2 SYGVKD. This CDR3 is built from 14 residues. CDR3 in amino acids: CAISTLAGGREQFF. DNA for the CDR3: TGTGCCATCAGTACCTTGGCGGGGGGCCGGGAGCAGTTCTTC.

The rearrangement uses TRBV18 and TRBJ2-3; 7 bases line up with TRBD1. CDR1 is KGHSH, CDR2 LQKENI, per germline. V lost 1 base to trimming and J lost 4 bases; unmatched junction nucleotides: 11. This CDR3 comprises 17 residues. The CDR3 reads CASSPRMTGLGPDTQYF. In DNA, the CDR3 is TGTGCCAGCTCACCACGCATGACAGGGCTAGGTCCAGATACGCAGTATTTT.

The DNA for the CDR3 is TGTGCCAGCCATAGCGGGGGGGCTAAATCCGGGGCCAACGTCCTGACTTTC. Amino acids: CASHSGGAKSGANVLTF. The V and J genes are TRBV5-4 and TRBJ2-6; 11 positions match TRBD2. Trimming cost V 7 bases and J 4 bases; bases outside gene matches: 10. The length of the CDR3 is 17 residues. The germline gives CDR1 SGHNT, CDR2 YYREEE (reference sequence).

The CDR3 DNA reads TGTGCCAGCAGCCAACTAGCGGGGGGGCCCGAGGGCACGCAGTATTTT. This sequence encodes CASSQLAGGPEGTQYF. The rearrangement uses TRBV3-1 (or the pseudogene TRBV3-2) and TRBJ2-3, with 12 bases lining up with TRBD2. Germline V gene sequence: CDR1 LGHDT, CDR2 YNNKEL (reference sequence). This CDR3 region has 16 residues. V lost 2 bases to trimming and J lost 9 bases; unmatched junction nucleotides: 9.

In DNA, the CDR3 is TGTGCCTGGAGTCTACAGGGGGCAATGACCTACAATGAGCAGTTCTTC. Amino acids: CAWSLQGAMTYNEQFF. V is TRBV30 and J is TRBJ2-1; 9 bases are shared with TRBD1. J lost 2 bases, V lost 2 bases, and 7 bases had no gene match. Germline V gives CDR1 GTSNPN, CDR2 SVGIG (reference sequence). The CDR3 consists of 16 residues.

This clone was detected only a few times. The J gene is TRBJ1-1, the V gene TRBV5-6; a weak D match, TRBD1 (6 bases). Germline-derived CDR1 and CDR2 are SGHDT and YYEEEE. This CDR3 has 13 residues. The ends were cut back, 3 bases at V and 7 bases at J, with 13 bases in the middle. The CDR3 spells CASSSAGTLEAFF. CDR3 DNA: TGTGCCAGCAGCTCTGCCGGGACACTTGAAGCTTTCTTT.

V gene TRBV25-1 combines with J gene TRBJ1-2; 8 bases line up with TRBD1. Germline V gene data show CDR1 as MGHDK and CDR2 as SYGVNS. The CDR3 is made up of 12 amino acids. V lost 6 bases to trimming and J lost 3 bases; unmatched junction nucleotides: 0. The CDR3 nucleotides read TGTGCCAGCAGGACAGGGGACTATGGCTACACCTTC. Amino acids: CASRTGDYGYTF.